This T cell receptor (beta chain) originates from a study of vaccination and CD4 T cells after COVID-19. General observations from the study: Going from 21 to 38, median SARS-CoV-2-reactive clonotypes did not rise significantly. Convalescent participants were relatively few, and none had early post-infection timepoints studied.

Treatment reported: roughly ten-day PBMC culture with coronavirus spike peptide pools or control peptides (ViraFEST assay). ViraFEST grew antigen-specific T cells using peptide pools, then sequenced TCRs. Half-medium replacement with fresh IL-2 medium took place on days 3 and 7. The Oncomine TCR Beta short-read assay sequenced DNA from cultured CD4+ T cells. TCRdb independently ran MiXCR on the PCR reads; one entry per CDR3 protein. Among about 14,000 distinct CDR3 sequences listed, around two fifths were seen once. This clonotype was counted between two and nine times. Its target is not known. The CDR3 sequence is 14 residues long. Germline assignment: CDR1 SEHNR and CDR2 FQNEAQ (reference sequence). The V end was cut by 3 bases, the J end by 0 bases, with 9 bases between.

The sample comprised CD4+ T cells from blood, cultured in vitro. This clonotype was sampled from a human donor who had recovered from COVID-19. The gene calls are TRBV7-9 and TRBJ2-7; perhaps D is TRBD1 or TRBD2 (5 bases each). The CDR3 here is CASSLGPTSYEQYF. DNA for the CDR3: TGTGCCAGCAGCTTGGGACCTACCTCCTACGAGCAGTACTTC.